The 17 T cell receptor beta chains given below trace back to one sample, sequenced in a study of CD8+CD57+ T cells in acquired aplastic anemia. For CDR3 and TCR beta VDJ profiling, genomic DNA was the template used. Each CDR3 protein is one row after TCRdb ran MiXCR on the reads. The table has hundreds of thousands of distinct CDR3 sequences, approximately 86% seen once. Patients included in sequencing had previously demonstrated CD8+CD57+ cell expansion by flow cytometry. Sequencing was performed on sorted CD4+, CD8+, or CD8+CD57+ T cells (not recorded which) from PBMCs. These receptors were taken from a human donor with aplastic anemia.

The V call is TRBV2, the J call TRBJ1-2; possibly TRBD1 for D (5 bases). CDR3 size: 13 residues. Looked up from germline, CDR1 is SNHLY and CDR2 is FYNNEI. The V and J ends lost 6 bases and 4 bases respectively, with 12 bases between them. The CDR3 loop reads CASRDSGGYGYTF. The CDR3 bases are TGTGCCAGCAGGGACTCCGGGGGCTATGGCTACACCTTC. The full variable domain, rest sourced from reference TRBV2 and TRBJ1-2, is EPEVTQTPSHQVTQMGQEVILRCVPISNHLYFYWYRQILGQKVEFLVSFYNNEISEKSEIFDDQFSVERPDGSNFTLKIRSTKLEDSAMYFCASRDSGGYGYTFGSGTRLTVV.

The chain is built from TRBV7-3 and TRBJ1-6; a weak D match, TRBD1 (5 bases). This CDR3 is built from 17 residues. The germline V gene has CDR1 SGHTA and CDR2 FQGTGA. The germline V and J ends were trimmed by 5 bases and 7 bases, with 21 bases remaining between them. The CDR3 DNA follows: TGTGCCAGCAGCGAACGGGGGACCAGCGGCGAGAATTCACCCCTCCACTTT. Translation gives CASSERGTSGENSPLHF. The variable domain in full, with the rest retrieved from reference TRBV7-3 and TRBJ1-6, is GAGVSQTPSNKVTEKGKYVELRCDPISGHTALYWYRQSLGQGPEFLIYFQGTGAADDSGLPNDRFFAVRPEGSVSTLKIQRTERGDSAVYLCASSERGTSGENSPLHFGNGTRLTVT.

CDR3 sequence: CAISEWSDTQINEKLFF. The CDR3, as DNA: TGTGCCATCAGTGAGTGGTCAGATACGCAAATTAATGAAAAACTGTTTTTT. The rearrangement joins TRBV9 to TRBJ1-4; D uncertain. CDR3 length equals 17 residues. Deletions cut 9 bases from V and 4 bases from J, with 25 bases between. The germline CDR1 and CDR2 sequences are SGDLS and YYNGEE.

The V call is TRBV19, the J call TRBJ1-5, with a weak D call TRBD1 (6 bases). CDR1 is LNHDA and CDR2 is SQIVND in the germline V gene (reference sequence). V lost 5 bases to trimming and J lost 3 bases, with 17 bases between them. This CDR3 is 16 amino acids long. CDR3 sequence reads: CASSQKQGSLNQPQHF. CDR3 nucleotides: TGTGCCAGTAGTCAGAAACAGGGATCGCTCAATCAGCCCCAGCATTTT.

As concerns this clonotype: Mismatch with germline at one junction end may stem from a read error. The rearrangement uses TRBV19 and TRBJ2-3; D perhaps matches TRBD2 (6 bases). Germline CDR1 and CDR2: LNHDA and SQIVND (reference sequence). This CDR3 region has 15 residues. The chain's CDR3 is CASRGIAEGTDTLYF. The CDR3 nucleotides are TGTGCCAGTAGGGGAATAGCGGAGGGCACAGATACGCTGTATTTT.

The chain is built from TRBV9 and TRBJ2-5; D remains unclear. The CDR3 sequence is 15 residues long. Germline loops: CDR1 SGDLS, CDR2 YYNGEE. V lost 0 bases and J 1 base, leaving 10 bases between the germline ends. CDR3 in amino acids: CASSVGVLPQETQYF. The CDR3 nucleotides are TGTGCCAGCAGCGTAGGGGTCCTACCCCAAGAGACCCAGTACTTC.

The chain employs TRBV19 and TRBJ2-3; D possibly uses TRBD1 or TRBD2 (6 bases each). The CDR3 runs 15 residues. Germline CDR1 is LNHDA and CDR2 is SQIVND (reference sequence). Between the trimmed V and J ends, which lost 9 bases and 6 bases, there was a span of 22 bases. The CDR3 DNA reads TGTGCCAGCAGCCCCGTTGCCGGGGGCGAGGATACGCAGTATTTT. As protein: CASSPVAGGEDTQYF.

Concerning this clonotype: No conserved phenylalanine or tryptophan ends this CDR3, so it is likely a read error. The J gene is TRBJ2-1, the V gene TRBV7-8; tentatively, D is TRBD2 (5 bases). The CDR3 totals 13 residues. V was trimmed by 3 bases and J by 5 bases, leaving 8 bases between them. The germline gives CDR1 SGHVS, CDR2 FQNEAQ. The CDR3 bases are TGTGCCAGCAGCTTTAAGAGGGACAATGAGCAGTTCTAC. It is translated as CASSFKRDNEQFY.

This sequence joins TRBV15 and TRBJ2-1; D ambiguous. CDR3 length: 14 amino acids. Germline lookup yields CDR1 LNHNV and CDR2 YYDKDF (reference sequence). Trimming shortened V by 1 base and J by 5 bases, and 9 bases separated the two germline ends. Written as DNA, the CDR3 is TGTGCCACCAGCAGAGGCTCCAGCCACAATGAGCAGTTCTTC. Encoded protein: CATSRGSSHNEQFF.

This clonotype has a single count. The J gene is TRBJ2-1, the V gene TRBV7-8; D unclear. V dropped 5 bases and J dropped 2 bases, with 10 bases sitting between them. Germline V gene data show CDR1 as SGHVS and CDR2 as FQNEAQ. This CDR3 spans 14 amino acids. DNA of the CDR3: TGTGCCAGCAGCCCAGGTACCGCCTACAATGAGCAGTTCTTC. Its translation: CASSPGTAYNEQFF.

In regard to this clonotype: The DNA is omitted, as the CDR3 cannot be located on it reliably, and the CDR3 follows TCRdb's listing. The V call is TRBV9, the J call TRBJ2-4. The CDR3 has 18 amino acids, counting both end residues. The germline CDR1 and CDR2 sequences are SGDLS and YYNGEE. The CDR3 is CASRGAGKIQYFKNIQYF.

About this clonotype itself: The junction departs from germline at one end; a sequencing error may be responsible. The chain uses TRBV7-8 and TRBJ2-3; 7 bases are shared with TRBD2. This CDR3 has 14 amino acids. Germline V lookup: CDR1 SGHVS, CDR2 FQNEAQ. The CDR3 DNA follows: TGTGCCAGCAGCTTTGCGGGAGATCCCGCTACGCAGTCTTTT. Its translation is CASSFAGDPATQSF.

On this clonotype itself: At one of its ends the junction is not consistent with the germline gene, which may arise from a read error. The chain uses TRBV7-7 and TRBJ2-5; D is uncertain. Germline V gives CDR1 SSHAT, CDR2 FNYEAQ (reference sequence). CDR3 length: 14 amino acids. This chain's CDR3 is CASSLSPRKEQFFF. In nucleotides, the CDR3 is TGTGCTAGCAGCTTATCCCCGAGGAAAGAGCAGTTCTTCTTC.

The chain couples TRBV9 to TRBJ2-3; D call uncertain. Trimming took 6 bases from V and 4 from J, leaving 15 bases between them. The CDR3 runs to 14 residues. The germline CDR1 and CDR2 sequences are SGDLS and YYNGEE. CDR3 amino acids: CASTRVRCPDTQYF. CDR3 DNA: TGTGCCAGCACTCGCGTGAGGTGCCCAGATACGCAGTATTTT.

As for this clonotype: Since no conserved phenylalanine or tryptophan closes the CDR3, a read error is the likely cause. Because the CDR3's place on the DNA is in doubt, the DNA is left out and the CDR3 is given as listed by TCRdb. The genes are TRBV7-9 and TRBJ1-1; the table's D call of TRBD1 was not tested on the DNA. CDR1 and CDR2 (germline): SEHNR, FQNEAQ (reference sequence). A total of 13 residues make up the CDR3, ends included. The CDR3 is CASSSTTGSEGFY.

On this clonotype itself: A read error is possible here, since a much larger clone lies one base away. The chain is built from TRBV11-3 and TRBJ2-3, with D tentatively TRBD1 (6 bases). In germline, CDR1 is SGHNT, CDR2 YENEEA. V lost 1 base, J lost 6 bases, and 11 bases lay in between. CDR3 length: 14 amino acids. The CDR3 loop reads CASSLGGQPDTQYF. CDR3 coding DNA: TGTGCCAGCAGCTTAGGGGGGCAACCCGATACGCAGTATTTT.

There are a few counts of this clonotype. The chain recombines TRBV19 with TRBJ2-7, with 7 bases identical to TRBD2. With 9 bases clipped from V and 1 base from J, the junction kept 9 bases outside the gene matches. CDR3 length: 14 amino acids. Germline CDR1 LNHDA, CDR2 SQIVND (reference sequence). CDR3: CARAGLNISYEQYF. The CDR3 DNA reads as TGTGCCAGAGCGGGACTGAACATTTCCTACGAGCAGTACTTC.